The 28 T cell receptor beta chains below come from one sample, sequenced in a study of T cells in tuberculosis. Libraries were prepared by immunoSEQ multiplex PCR; TCRdb keeps only in-frame clonotypes and omits some of them. Among 31,000 or so clones listed, around 88% were seen once. Time point denoted: new active TB diagnosis, blood taken before or within 7 days of starting treatment. This specimen was PBMCs, taken at tuberculosis diagnosis. These receptors all come from an adult with tuberculosis.

V usage is TRBV4-1 and J usage is TRBJ1-4; TRBD1 matches 7 bases. In germline, CDR1 is MGHRA, CDR2 YSYEKL. This CDR3 is built from 16 residues. Unmatched junction bases numbered 9, after V lost 6 bases and J lost 2 bases. CDR3 nucleotide sequence: TGCGCCAGCAGTCATGGAAGGGGGCTTACTAATGAAAAACTGTTTTTT. This sequence encodes CASSHGRGLTNEKLFF.

This rearrangement joins TRBV29-1 to TRBJ2-7; 13 bases map to TRBD2. V trimming: 7 bases; J trimming: 4 bases; junction bases outside the gene matches: 4. The germline V gene has CDR1 SQVTM and CDR2 ANQGSEA. The CDR3 is 13 residues long. The CDR3 is CSAGTSGDYEQYF. CDR3 coding DNA: TGCAGCGCTGGGACTAGCGGGGATTACGAGCAGTACTTC.

The V gene is TRBV6-4, the J gene TRBJ1-5; D is unclear. Trimming removed 7 bases at V and 0 bases at J, with 13 bases between. The CDR3 loop spans 15 amino acids. CDR1 is MRHNA, CDR2 SNTAGT, per germline. The CDR3 reads CASIVDWNSNQPQHF. The CDR3 region has the DNA TGTGCCAGCATTGTAGACTGGAATAGCAATCAGCCCCAGCATTTT.

The chain has TRBV2 and TRBJ2-5; D is possibly TRBD1 (6 bases). The length of the CDR3 is 14 residues. Germline V gene sequence: CDR1 SNHLY, CDR2 FYNNEI. V was shortened by 4 bases and J by 5 bases, with 14 bases between the two germline ends. CDR3 region: CASSGPQGRETQYF. The CDR3 DNA follows: TGTGCCAGCAGTGGCCCGCAGGGGCGGGAGACCCAGTACTTC.

V gene TRBV28 combines with J gene TRBJ1-2; weak D call: TRBD1 (6 bases). V was cut by 1 base and J by 1 base, with 7 bases left in between. Germline-derived CDR1 and CDR2 are MDHEN and SYDVKM. CDR3 length: 14 residues. CDR3 DNA sequence: TGTGCCAGCAGTTTATACAGGGTTAACTATGGCTACACCTTC. It translates to CASSLYRVNYGYTF.

V gene TRBV5-1 combines with J gene TRBJ2-5; 10 bases map to TRBD2. Germline V gene sequence: CDR1 SGHRS, CDR2 YFSETQ. The CDR3 has 16 residues. The trim removed 0 bases at V and 1 base at J, leaving 3 bases unmatched. The CDR3 nucleotides are TGCGCCAGCAGCTTGGGATCTAGCGGGGGCCAAGAGACCCAGTACTTC. Its protein product is CASSLGSSGGQETQYF.

This chain uses TRBV6-1 with TRBJ2-1; 13 nucleotides agree with TRBD2. The CDR3 consists of 17 residues. Germline V CDR1 and CDR2: MNHNS, SASEGT. The trim removed 2 bases at V and 6 bases at J, leaving 7 bases unmatched. The CDR3 DNA reads TGTGCCAGCAGTGAACGACAGGGGACTAGCGGGGTCAATGAGCAGTTCTTC. Encoded protein: CASSERQGTSGVNEQFF.

This clone showed up just a few times. The rearrangement uses TRBV6-6 and TRBJ1-3; D unclear. V lost 6 bases and J lost 0, with 6 bases in between. Germline V gene lookup returns CDR1 MNHNY and CDR2 SVGAGI (reference sequence). This CDR3 spans 13 amino acids. CDR3 in amino acids: CASSSGSGNTIYF. CDR3 in DNA: TGTGCCAGCAGCTCAGGCTCTGGAAACACCATATATTTT.

This chain joins TRBV7-8 and TRBJ2-3, with TRBD2 identical over 10 bases. Germline CDR1 is SGHVS and CDR2 is FQNEAQ. V shed 1 base, J shed 5 bases, and the junction held 12 bases outside the gene matches. The CDR3 extends over 18 amino acids. CDR3 coding DNA: TGTGCCAGCAGCTTAGAGGCGTATCGAGCGGGGGGGAAAGATACGCAGTATTTT. Translation: CASSLEAYRAGGKDTQYF.

The chain uses TRBV6-6 and TRBJ2-7; 8 positions match TRBD1. The CDR3 extends over 14 amino acids. Germline lookup yields CDR1 MNHNY and CDR2 SVGAGI (reference sequence). Trimming took 6 bases from V and 7 from J; bases not matched to a gene: 11. The CDR3 is CASRISGQVGEQYF. The DNA of the CDR3 is TGTGCCAGCAGAATCTCGGGACAGGTGGGGGAGCAGTACTTC.

The rearrangement uses TRBV7-2 and TRBJ2-7; TRBD1 matches at 8 bases. The CDR3 extends over 14 amino acids. Germline V gene lookup returns CDR1 SGHTA and CDR2 FQGNSA. V lost 5 bases and J lost 2; bases outside the gene matches: 5. The CDR3 DNA is TGTGCCAGCAGCCCGGACAGGGCCGCCTACGAGCAGTACTTC. Amino acids: CASSPDRAAYEQYF.

The rearrangement joins TRBV2 to TRBJ2-3, with TRBD2 matching 8 bases. Germline CDR1 reads SNHLY; CDR2 reads FYNNEI. The CDR3 sequence is 12 residues long. CDR3 residues: CDSGGESDTQYF. CDR3 nucleotide sequence: TGTGACTCCGGGGGGGAATCAGATACGCAGTATTTT.

This rearrangement joins TRBV28 to TRBJ2-5; 13 nucleotides line up with TRBD2. Germline trimming cut 5 bases from V and 3 bases from J; bases unmatched to any gene: 6. This CDR3 has 16 amino acids. Germline V CDR1 and CDR2: MDHEN, SYDVKM. As DNA, the CDR3 is TGTGCCAGCAGTACGGGACTAGCGGGGTTAAAAGAGACCCAGTACTTC. Encoded protein: CASSTGLAGLKETQYF.

The chain carries TRBV2 and TRBJ1-3; the D gene is possibly TRBD1 (6 bases). This CDR3 has 16 amino acids. V lost 4 bases and J lost 0, with 13 bases in between. CDR1 and CDR2 (germline): SNHLY, FYNNEI. The CDR3 reads CASSALQGTSGNTIYF. The CDR3 region has the DNA TGTGCCAGCAGTGCCCTACAGGGAACCTCTGGAAACACCATATATTTT.

The chain carries TRBV10-2 and TRBJ1-3, with a possible D match to TRBD1 (6 bases). This CDR3 comprises 14 residues. V was clipped by 7 bases and J by 2 bases, with 12 bases between them. CDR1 and CDR2 from the germline V gene are WSHSY and SAAADI. In DNA, the CDR3 is TGCGCCAGCACCCTTACAGGGACTGGAAACACCATATATTTT. As protein: CASTLTGTGNTIYF.

V gene TRBV9 combines with J gene TRBJ1-1; D gene unclear. The CDR3 totals 14 residues. Trimming took off 2 bases at V and 5 bases at J, with 13 bases between the two ends. Per the germline V gene, CDR1 is SGDLS and CDR2 is YYNGEE. DNA for the CDR3: TGTGCCAGCAGCGTTGGGGTCGGACTGACTGAAGCTTTCTTT. Protein sequence: CASSVGVGLTEAFF. The full variable domain, completed using reference TRBV9 and TRBJ1-1, is DSGVTQTPKHLITATGQRVTLRCSPRSGDLSVYWYQQSLDQGLQFLIQYYNGEERAKGNILERFSAQQFPDLHSELNLSSLELGDSALYFCASSVGVGLTEAFFGQGTRLTVV.

The V call is TRBV13, the J call TRBJ2-2; D gene ambiguous. This CDR3 is 12 amino acids long. Trimming took 5 bases from V and 5 from J, leaving 6 bases between them. CDR1 and CDR2 (germline): PRHDT, FYEKMQ (reference sequence). The CDR3 loop reads CASSGRTGELFF. In nucleotides, the CDR3 is TGTGCCAGCAGCGGGCGTACCGGGGAGCTGTTTTTT.

This clone was observed a few times. This chain joins TRBV11-2 and TRBJ2-3; 8 bases map to TRBD2. V gave up 0 bases and J gave up 2 bases; unmatched junction bases: 7. This CDR3 region has 17 residues. Germline V CDR1 and CDR2: SGHAT, FQNNGV. The CDR3, as DNA: TGTGCCAGCAGCTTAGATCGGGGCGGGAGGCCCACAGATACGCAGTATTTT. This encodes CASSLDRGGRPTDTQYF.

The gene calls are TRBV6-1 and TRBJ1-1, with D possibly matching TRBD1 (6 bases). The CDR3 totals 14 residues. Germline values: CDR1 MNHNS, CDR2 SASEGT. Trimming took 2 bases from V and 0 from J, leaving 7 bases between them. The CDR3: CASSEPGVNTEAFF. In DNA form, the CDR3 reads TGTGCCAGCAGTGAACCAGGGGTGAACACTGAAGCTTTCTTT.

V usage is TRBV2 and J usage is TRBJ2-1; 10 positions match TRBD2. The CDR3 contains 16 residues. Germline CDR1 and CDR2: SNHLY and FYNNEI. V shed 4 bases and J 7 bases; nucleotides not matched to a gene: 10. CDR3 nucleotide sequence: TGTGCCAGCAGTGGTCTAGCGGGAGCGTCGGCAAATGAGCAGTTCTTC. Its protein product is CASSGLAGASANEQFF. Full variable domain (outside the CDR3, taken from reference TRBV2 and TRBJ2-1): EPEVTQTPSHQVTQMGQEVILRCVPISNHLYFYWYRQILGQKVEFLVSFYNNEISEKSEIFDDQFSVERPDGSNFTLKIRSTKLEDSAMYFCASSGLAGASANEQFFGPGTRLTVL.

The chain carries TRBV27 and TRBJ2-1; the D is unclear. Between the trimmed V and J ends, which lost 7 bases and 8 bases, there was a span of 9 bases. Germline loops: CDR1 MNHEY, CDR2 SMNVEV (reference sequence). The CDR3 contains 11 residues. The CDR3 DNA follows: TGTGCCAGCACGCGGTCCGATGAGCAGTTCTTC. This codes for CASTRSDEQFF.

The gene calls are TRBV6-6 and TRBJ2-4; D gene unclear. V lost 6 bases and J lost 8, with 8 bases in between. Germline assignment: CDR1 MNHNY and CDR2 SVGAGI (reference sequence). This CDR3 contains 11 residues. Here the CDR3 DNA reads TGTGCCAGCAGCCCCTCTGACATTCAGTACTTC. Translated, it gives CASSPSDIQYF.

V and J are TRBV19 and TRBJ2-5; 7 bases line up with TRBD1. The CDR3 runs 14 residues. The J segment lost 4 bases and the V segment lost 1 base, leaving 3 bases of the junction unmatched. CDR1 and CDR2 (germline): LNHDA, SQIVND (reference sequence). CDR3: CASSIGAGGETQYF. The CDR3 DNA is TGTGCCAGTAGTATAGGGGCAGGGGGAGAGACCCAGTACTTC.

The chain joins TRBV13 to TRBJ2-3, with unresolved D. CDR1 is PRHDT, CDR2 FYEKMQ, per germline (reference sequence). The V end lost 8 bases, the J end lost 4 bases, and 19 bases lay between the germline ends. The CDR3 contains 15 residues. CDR3 nucleotides: TGTGCCAGCGCCTCCAACCTAGAGTCTGCAGATACGCAGTATTTT. Protein product: CASASNLESADTQYF.

The chain employs TRBV18 and TRBJ2-1; tentatively, D is TRBD1 (6 bases). CDR3 length: 14 amino acids. Trimming cost V 3 bases and J 5 bases, with 11 bases left between them. The germline V gene encodes CDR1 KGHSH and CDR2 LQKENI. For the CDR3, the DNA is TGTGCCAGCTCACCCCAGAGGGGGAACAATGAGCAGTTCTTC. It is translated as CASSPQRGNNEQFF.

This rearrangement joins TRBV19 to TRBJ2-5; the match to TRBD1 covers 7 bases. Losses at the gene ends were 2 bases for V and 2 bases for J; bases not matched to a gene: 5. The CDR3 consists of 15 residues. Germline loops: CDR1 LNHDA, CDR2 SQIVND (reference sequence). CDR3 protein: CASSIRGRAQETQYF. In DNA, the CDR3 is TGTGCCAGTAGTATAAGGGGGCGGGCACAAGAGACCCAGTACTTC. Filled out from reference TRBV19 and TRBJ2-5, the complete variable domain reads DGGITQSPKYLFRKEGQNVTLSCEQNLNHDAMYWYRQDPGQGLRLIYYSQIVNDFQKGDIAEGYSVSREKKESFPLTVTSAQKNPTAFYLCASSIRGRAQETQYFGPGTRLLVL.

This chain connects TRBV7-4 to TRBJ2-7; 10 bases fit TRBD1. The CDR3 is 15 amino acids. The V gene's germline CDR1 is SGHVT and CDR2 SQSDAQ. Trimming cost V 0 bases and J 5 bases; bases outside gene matches: 4. The CDR3 nucleotides read TGTGCCAGCAGCTTAGCGGGGACAGGGGATGACGAGCAGTACTTC. As protein: CASSLAGTGDDEQYF.

The chain uses TRBV6-1 and TRBJ2-7; D call uncertain. CDR1 is MNHNS and CDR2 is SASEGT in the germline V gene. Trimming left V 7 bases short and J 0 bases short, with 10 bases between. The CDR3 spans 13 residues. CDR3 DNA sequence: TGTGCCAGCATCCAGGCCGGCTCCTACGAGCAGTACTTC. Its translation is CASIQAGSYEQYF.